This T cell receptor (beta chain) was captured by sequencing in a study of blood T cell repertoires in COVID-19. About the research overall: PBMCs, B-cell-depleted T cells, or T cells provided the cDNA or gDNA that made up the material.

The CDR3 loop spans 14 amino acids. CDR1 and CDR2 from the germline V gene are LNHDA and SQIVND (reference sequence). Trimming shortened V by 11 bases and J by 6 bases, and 22 bases separated the two germline ends. Study processing details: Using reference gene primer amplification, nucleated cell counts were estimated. Generated by immunoSEQ multiplex PCR, the TCRdb table keeps only in-frame clones and is missing some. For V, J and clone size, that table is used; D and trimming come from the DNA. The table includes 40,000 or so clones, approximately 85% detected once. V and J are TRBV19 and TRBJ1-1; TRBD1 is a possible D gene (6 bases). Sequencing input: peripheral blood. This TCR derives from a human donor in a cohort sampled during active COVID-19. The CDR3 sequence: CASSSRGTSAEAFF. CDR3 bases: TGTGCCTCCTCGTCGAGGGGGACTAGCGCTGAAGCTTTCTTT.